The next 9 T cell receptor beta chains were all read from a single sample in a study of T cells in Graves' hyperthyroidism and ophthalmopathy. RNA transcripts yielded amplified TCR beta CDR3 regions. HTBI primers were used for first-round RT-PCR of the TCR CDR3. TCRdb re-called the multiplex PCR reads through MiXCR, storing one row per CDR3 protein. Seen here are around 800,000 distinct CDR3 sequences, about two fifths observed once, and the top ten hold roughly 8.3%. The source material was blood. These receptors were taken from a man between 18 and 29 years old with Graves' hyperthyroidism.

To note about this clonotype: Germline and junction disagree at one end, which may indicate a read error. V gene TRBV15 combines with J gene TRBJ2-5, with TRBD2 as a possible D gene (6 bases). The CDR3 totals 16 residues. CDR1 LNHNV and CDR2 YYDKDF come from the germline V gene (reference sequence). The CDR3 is CATSRDLAGRQATQYF. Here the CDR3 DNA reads TGTGCCACCAGCAGAGATCTGGCGGGGAGGCAAGCGACCCAGTACTTC.

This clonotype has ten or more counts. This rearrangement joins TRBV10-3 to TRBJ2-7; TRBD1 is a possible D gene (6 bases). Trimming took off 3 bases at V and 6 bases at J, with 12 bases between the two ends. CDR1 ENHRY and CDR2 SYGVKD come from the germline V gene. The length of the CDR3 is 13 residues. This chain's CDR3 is CAISDWAGVEQYF. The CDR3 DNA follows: TGTGCCATCAGTGATTGGGCAGGGGTCGAGCAGTACTTC.

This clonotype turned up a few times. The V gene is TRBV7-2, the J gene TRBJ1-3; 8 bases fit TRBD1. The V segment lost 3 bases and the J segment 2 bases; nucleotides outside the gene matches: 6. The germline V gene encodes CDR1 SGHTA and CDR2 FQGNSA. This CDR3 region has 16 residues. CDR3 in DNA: TGTGCCAGCAGCTTTAGAGACAGGGGCGCTGGAAACACCATATATTTT. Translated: CASSFRDRGAGNTIYF. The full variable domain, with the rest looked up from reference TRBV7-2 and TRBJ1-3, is GAGVSQSPSNKVTEKGKDVELRCDPISGHTALYWYRQSLGQGLEFLIYFQGNSAPDKSGLPSDRFSAERTGGSVSTLTIQRTQQEDSAVYLCASSFRDRGAGNTIYFGEGSWLTVV.

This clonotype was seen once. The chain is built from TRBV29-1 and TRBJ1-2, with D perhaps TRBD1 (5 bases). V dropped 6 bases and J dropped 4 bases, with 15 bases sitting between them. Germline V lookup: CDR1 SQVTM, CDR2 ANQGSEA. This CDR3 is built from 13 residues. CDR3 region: CSVGDLGSYGYTF. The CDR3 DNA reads TGCAGCGTAGGGGACCTTGGGTCCTATGGCTACACCTTC.

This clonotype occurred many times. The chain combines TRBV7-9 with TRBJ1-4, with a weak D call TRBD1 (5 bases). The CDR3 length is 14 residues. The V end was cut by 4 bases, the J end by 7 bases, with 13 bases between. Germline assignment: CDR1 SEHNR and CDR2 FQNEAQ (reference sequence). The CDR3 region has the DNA TGTGCCAGCAGCTGGGTGCAGGGCGGTGAAAAACTGTTTTTT. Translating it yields CASSWVQGGEKLFF.

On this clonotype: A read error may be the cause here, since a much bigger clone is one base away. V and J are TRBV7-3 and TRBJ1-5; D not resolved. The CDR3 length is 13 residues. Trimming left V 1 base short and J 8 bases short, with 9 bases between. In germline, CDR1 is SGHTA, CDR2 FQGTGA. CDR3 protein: CASSLNEGEPQHF. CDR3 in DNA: TGTGCCAGCAGCTTAAACGAGGGTGAGCCCCAGCATTTT.

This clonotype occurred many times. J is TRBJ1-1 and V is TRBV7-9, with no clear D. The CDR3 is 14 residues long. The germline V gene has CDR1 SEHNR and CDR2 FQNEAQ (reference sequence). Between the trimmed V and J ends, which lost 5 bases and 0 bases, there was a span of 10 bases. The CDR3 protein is CASSPPRMNTEAFF. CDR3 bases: TGTGCCAGCAGCCCACCTCGAATGAACACTGAAGCTTTCTTT.

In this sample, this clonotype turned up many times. The CDR3 region is CASSGTHNQPQHF. The CDR3 DNA sequence: TGTGCCTCGTCCGGGACACACAATCAGCCCCAGCATTTT. This chain connects TRBV9 to TRBJ1-5; tentative D call: TRBD1 (6 bases). The CDR3 consists of 13 residues. V lost 10 bases, J lost 3 bases, and 14 bases lay in between. Germline loops: CDR1 SGDLS, CDR2 YYNGEE.

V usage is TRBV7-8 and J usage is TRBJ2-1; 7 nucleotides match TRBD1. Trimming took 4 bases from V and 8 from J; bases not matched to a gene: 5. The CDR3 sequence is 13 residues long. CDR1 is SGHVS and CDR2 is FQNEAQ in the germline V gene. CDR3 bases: TGTGCCAGCAGCTACAACAGGGGCGATGAGCAGTTCTTC. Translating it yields CASSYNRGDEQFF.